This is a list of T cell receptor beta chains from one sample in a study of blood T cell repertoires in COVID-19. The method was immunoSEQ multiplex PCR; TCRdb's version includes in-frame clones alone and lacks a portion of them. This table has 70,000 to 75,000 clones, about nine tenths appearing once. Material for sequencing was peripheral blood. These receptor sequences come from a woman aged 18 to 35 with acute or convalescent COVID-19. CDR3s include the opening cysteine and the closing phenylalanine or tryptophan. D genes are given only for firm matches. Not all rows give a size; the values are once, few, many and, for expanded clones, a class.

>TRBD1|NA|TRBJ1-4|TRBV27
CASSPVRDRGYEKLFF
TGTGCCAGCAGTCCGGTCCGGGACAGGGGTTATGAAAAACTGTTTTTT
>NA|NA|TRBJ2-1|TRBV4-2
CASSQASEQFF
TGTGCCAGCAGCCAAGCCTCTGAGCAGTTCTTC
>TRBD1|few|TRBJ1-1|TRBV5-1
CASSSQGAPGTEAFF
TGCGCCAGCAGCTCACAGGGGGCGCCGGGCACTGAAGCTTTCTTT
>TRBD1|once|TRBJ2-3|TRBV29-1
CSVVPGQGSDTQYF
TGCAGCGTTGTCCCGGGACAGGGTTCAGATACGCAGTATTTT
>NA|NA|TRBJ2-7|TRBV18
CASSPRPGAYEQYF
TGTGCCAGCTCACCGAGGCCTGGTGCCTACGAGCAGTACTTC
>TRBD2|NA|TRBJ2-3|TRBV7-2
CASSLVPSGGAGDTQYF
TGTGCCAGCAGCTTAGTACCCAGCGGGGGGGCCGGTGATACGCAGTATTTT
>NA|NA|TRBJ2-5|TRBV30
CAWALPGETQYF
TGTGCCTGGGCACTCCCCGGGGAGACCCAGTACTTC
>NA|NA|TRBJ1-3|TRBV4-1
CASSQPTGSGNTIYF
TGCGCCAGCAGCCAACCTACAGGGTCTGGAAACACCATATATTTT
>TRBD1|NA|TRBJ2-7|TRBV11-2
CASSERDRSLTYEQYF
TGTGCCAGCAGCGAAAGGGACAGGTCCCTCACCTACGAGCAGTACTTC
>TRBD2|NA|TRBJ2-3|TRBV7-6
CASSYSGGITDTQYF
TGTGCCAGCAGCTATAGCGGGGGTATCACAGATACGCAGTATTTT
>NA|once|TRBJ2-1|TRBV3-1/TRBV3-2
CASSQAFLYNEQFF
TGTGCCAGCAGCCAAGCCTTTCTCTACAATGAGCAGTTCTTC
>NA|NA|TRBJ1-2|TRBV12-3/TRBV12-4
CASSRNGYGYTF
TGTGCCAGCAGTCGGAACGGGTATGGCTACACCTTC
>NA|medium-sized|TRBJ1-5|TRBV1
CTSSQRWVRGYSNQPQHF
TGCACCAGCAGCCAAAGGTGGGTCAGGGGGTATAGCAATCAGCCCCAGCATTTT
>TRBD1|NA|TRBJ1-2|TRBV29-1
CSVGQGGYGYTF
TGCAGCGTTGGACAGGGAGGCTATGGCTACACCTTC
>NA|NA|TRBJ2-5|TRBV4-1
CASRPGPGMYETQYF
TGCGCCAGCAGACCCGGACCAGGGATGTACGAGACCCAGTACTTC
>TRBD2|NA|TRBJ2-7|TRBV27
CASAQGEKLAGNLDEQYF
TGTGCCAGCGCTCAGGGGGAAAAACTAGCGGGGAACCTAGACGAGCAGTACTTC
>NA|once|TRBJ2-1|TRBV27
CASSLGGNPPNEQFF
TGTGCCAGCTCGCTTGGGGGGAACCCACCTAATGAGCAGTTCTTC
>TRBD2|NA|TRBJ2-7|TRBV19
CASSPWGGRPTYEQYF
TGTGCCAGTAGCCCCTGGGGGGGAAGACCGACCTACGAGCAGTACTTC
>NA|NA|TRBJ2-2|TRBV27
CASSLDSDTGELFF
TGTGCCAGCAGTTTAGATTCGGACACCGGGGAGCTGTTTTTT
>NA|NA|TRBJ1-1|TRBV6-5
CASSYWGGTEAFF
TGTGCCAGCAGTTACTGGGGGGGCACTGAAGCTTTCTTT
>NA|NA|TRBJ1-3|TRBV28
CASRGHFSGNTIYF
TGTGCCAGCAGGGGACACTTCTCTGGAAACACCATATATTTT
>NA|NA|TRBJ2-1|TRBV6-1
CASRERISGGYNEQFF
TGTGCCAGCAGGGAAAGGATTAGCGGAGGTTACAATGAGCAGTTCTTC
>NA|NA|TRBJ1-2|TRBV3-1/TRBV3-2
CASSQDQRTAGYTF
TGTGCCAGCAGCCAAGATCAGAGGACAGCTGGCTACACCTTC
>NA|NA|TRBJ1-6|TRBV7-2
CASSTTGHRGSSPLHF
TGTGCCAGCAGCACGACGGGACACCGCGGGAGTTCACCCCTCCACTTT
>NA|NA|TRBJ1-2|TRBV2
CASSEGHPNYGYTF
TGTGCCAGCAGTGAAGGACATCCCAACTATGGCTACACCTTC
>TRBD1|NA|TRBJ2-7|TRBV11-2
CASSLDRGEGYEQYF
TGTGCCAGCAGCTTGGACAGGGGAGAGGGCTACGAGCAGTACTTC
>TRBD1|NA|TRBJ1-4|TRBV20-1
CSASEYRGLNEKLFF
TGCAGTGCTAGTGAATACAGGGGGCTTAATGAAAAACTGTTTTTT
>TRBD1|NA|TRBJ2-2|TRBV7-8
CASSLLSLTGGGRSGELFF
TGTGCCAGCAGCTTATTATCTTTGACAGGGGGTGGAAGGTCCGGGGAGCTGTTTTTT
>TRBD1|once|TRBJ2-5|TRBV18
CASSPLDRGLETQYF
TGTGCCAGCTCACCACTGGACAGGGGTTTGGAGACCCAGTACTTC
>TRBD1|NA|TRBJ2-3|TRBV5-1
CASRGTGGTDTQYF
TGCGCCAGCAGGGGGACAGGAGGCACAGATACGCAGTATTTT
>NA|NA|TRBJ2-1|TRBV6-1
CASSEALQYNEQFF
TGTGCCAGCAGTGAAGCGCTACAGTACAATGAGCAGTTCTTC
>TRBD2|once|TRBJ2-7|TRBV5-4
CASSREDAYEQYF
TGTGCCAGCAGCCGGGAGGATGCCTACGAGCAGTACTTC
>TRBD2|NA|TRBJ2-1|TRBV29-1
CSVGLAGGSSSYNEQFF
TGCAGCGTTGGGTTAGCGGGAGGCTCAAGCTCCTACAATGAGCAGTTCTTC
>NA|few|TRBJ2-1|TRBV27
CASSKGLTDYYNEQFF
TGTGCCAGCAGTAAAGGACTGACGGATTACTACAATGAGCAGTTCTTC
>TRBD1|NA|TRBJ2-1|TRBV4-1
CASSQAGGIWNEQFF
TGCGCCAGCAGCCAAGCAGGGGGCATTTGGAATGAGCAGTTCTTC
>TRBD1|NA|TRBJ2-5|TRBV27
CASSDRDRGDQETQYF
TGTGCCAGCAGTGACCGGGACAGGGGGGACCAAGAGACCCAGTACTTC
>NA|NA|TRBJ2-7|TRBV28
CASSPPVESVDEQYF
TGTGCCAGCAGTCCCCCGGTGGAAAGCGTCGACGAGCAGTACTTC
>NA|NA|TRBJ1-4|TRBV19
CASSLGASNEKLFF
TGTGCCAGTAGTCTGGGAGCCTCAAATGAAAAACTGTTTTTT
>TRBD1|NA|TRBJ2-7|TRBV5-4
CASSRGTALRSYEQYF
TGTGCCAGCAGCCGAGGGACAGCCCTTCGATCCTACGAGCAGTACTTC
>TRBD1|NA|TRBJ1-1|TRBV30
CAWSDRKGARTEAFF
TGTGCCTGGAGTGACAGAAAGGGGGCTCGGACTGAAGCTTTCTTT
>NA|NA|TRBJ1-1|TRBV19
CASSTGSNTEAFF
TGTGCCAGTAGCACAGGGTCGAACACTGAAGCTTTCTTT